These 10 T cell receptor beta chains share one sample of origin, sequenced in a study of T cell changes during pregnancy in multiple sclerosis. Some clones are missing from TCRdb's copy, which holds only in-frame ones; the method was immunoSEQ multiplex PCR. The data show 83,000 or so clones, 94% seen once. The sequencing used peripheral blood, collected after pregnancy. The receptor set was obtained from a female donor in good health, enrolled as a control in a pregnancy study.

The chain joins TRBV5-1 to TRBJ2-5, with D perhaps TRBD2 (5 bases). Germline-derived CDR1 and CDR2 are SGHRS and YFSETQ. V lost 1 base, J lost 4 bases, and 11 bases lay in between. The CDR3 has 14 residues. CDR3 protein: CASSLRGIGETQYF. The CDR3 region has the DNA TGCGCCAGCAGCTTGCGAGGGATTGGAGAGACCCAGTACTTC.

This chain joins TRBV27 and TRBJ2-7; 8 nucleotides agree with TRBD2. V gave up 6 bases and J gave up 2 bases; unmatched junction bases: 9. This CDR3 comprises 15 residues. Looked up from germline, CDR1 is MNHEY and CDR2 is SMNVEV (reference sequence). CDR3 protein: CASRNPTGGAYEQYF. In DNA, the CDR3 is TGTGCCAGCAGGAACCCGACGGGGGGGGCCTACGAGCAGTACTTC.

The chain is built from TRBV23-1 and TRBJ1-4; the D gene is possibly TRBD1 (6 bases). TRBV23-1 is identified as an open reading frame with a role that is uncertain. Trimming cost V 4 bases and J 8 bases, with 11 bases left between them. The CDR3 length is 13 residues. CDR3 DNA: TGCGCCAGCAGTCCCAGGGGACCCGAAAAACTGTTTTTT. Its translation: CASSPRGPEKLFF.

V usage is TRBV6-1 and J usage is TRBJ2-5, with 9 bases lining up with TRBD2. The CDR3 is made up of 17 amino acids. Germline lookup yields CDR1 MNHNS and CDR2 SASEGT. The ends lost 0 bases at V and 4 bases at J; junction bases unmatched: 9. The chain's CDR3 is CASSEAISGSGAETQYF. CDR3 nucleotide sequence: TGTGCCAGCAGTGAAGCGATTAGCGGGAGTGGCGCAGAGACCCAGTACTTC.

The gene calls are TRBV5-1 and TRBJ2-7, with 10 bases fitting TRBD1. This CDR3 spans 16 amino acids. Trimming removed 0 bases from V and 4 bases from J; junction bases left unmatched: 7. Germline loops: CDR1 SGHRS, CDR2 YFSETQ. The CDR3 nucleotides read TGCGCCAGCAGCTTGGTGGGAGGGACAGGGGTGTACGAGCAGTACTTC. Protein product: CASSLVGGTGVYEQYF.

This chain joins TRBV5-1 and TRBJ2-7; the D gene is possibly TRBD2 (5 bases). V was trimmed by 0 bases and J by 4 bases, leaving 14 bases between them. The CDR3 spans 15 residues. Germline V gene sequence: CDR1 SGHRS, CDR2 YFSETQ. The CDR3 protein is CASSLERGLGYEQYF. The CDR3 region has the DNA TGCGCCAGCAGCTTGGAACGGGGTCTGGGGTACGAGCAGTACTTC.

The J gene is TRBJ2-7, the V gene TRBV7-2, with D perhaps matching TRBD2 (6 bases). The CDR3 contains 15 residues. Germline values: CDR1 SGHTA, CDR2 FQGNSA. Trimming shortened V by 5 bases and J by 3 bases, and 17 bases separated the two germline ends. The CDR3 loop is CASSPHGVGGYEQYF. In DNA form, the CDR3 reads TGTGCCAGCAGCCCCCACGGGGTGGGAGGCTACGAGCAGTACTTC.

The chain uses TRBV4-1 and TRBJ1-5, with a possible D match to TRBD1 (5 bases). Germline V CDR1 and CDR2: MGHRA, YSYEKL. This CDR3 has 18 residues. V was shortened by 1 base and J by 3 bases, with 19 bases between the two germline ends. CDR3 in amino acids: CASSQGSLAGRLNQPQHF. The CDR3 coding sequence is TGCGCCAGCAGCCAAGGATCTCTGGCAGGGCGCCTCAATCAGCCCCAGCATTTT.

V gene TRBV2 combines with J gene TRBJ2-2, with D tentatively TRBD2 (6 bases). CDR1 SNHLY and CDR2 FYNNEI come from the germline V gene. The CDR3 has 15 amino acids. V lost 6 bases, J lost 3 bases, and 14 bases lay in between. This CDR3 is CASRGLAVYTGELFF. The CDR3 DNA reads TGTGCCAGCAGGGGATTAGCGGTTTACACCGGGGAGCTGTTTTTT.

The genes are TRBV10-3 and TRBJ2-2, with TRBD1 as a possible D gene (5 bases). CDR3 length equals 13 residues. V lost 2 bases and J lost 6, with 7 bases in between. From germline, CDR1 is ENHRY and CDR2 SYGVKD. The DNA of the CDR3 is TGTGCCATCAGTGAGATAGGGGCCGGGGAGCTGTTTTTT. Amino acid sequence: CAISEIGAGELFF.